The 3 T cell receptor beta chains reported below all come from one sample, sequenced in a study of spatial heterogeneity in lung cancer. Broader study findings: The study found that expanded intratumoral alpha and beta TCR counts tracked tumor mutation counts.

TCRdb re-derived calls from the 5' RACE reads in MiXCR, one entry per CDR3 protein. Altogether 9,500 to 13,000 distinct CDR3 sequences are present, less than 15% being singletons, with the ten largest covering 8% to 11%. Their antigens are not known. Time point given: sample taken at primary tumor resection. The sequenced sample was lung tumor tissue, obtained at surgery. The source of these receptors is a male donor with early-stage non-small cell lung cancer.

This clonotype was recorded many times. Within a library made for alpha chains, this beta chain is off target, and its count is uninformative. This chain joins TRBV5-1 and TRBJ1-1; D uncertain. The V gene's germline CDR1 is SGHRS and CDR2 YFSETQ. There are 13 residues in the CDR3. V gave up 2 bases and J gave up 4 bases, with 9 bases separating them. CDR3 sequence (DNA): TGCGCCAGCAGCTTTTTAGGGTTCACTGAAGCTTTCTTT. It yields the protein CASSFLGFTEAFF.

This clonotype was seen repeatedly, ten times or more. In a library made to pick up alpha chains, this beta chain is a stray read with a size that means little. The V call is TRBV20-1, the J call TRBJ2-5, with D tentatively TRBD1 (5 bases). Trimming left V 3 bases short and J 2 bases short, with 10 bases between. Per germline, CDR1 DFQATT and CDR2 SNEGSKA (reference sequence). The CDR3 consists of 13 residues. The CDR3 sequence: CSARDKRQETQYF. The CDR3, as DNA: TGCAGTGCTAGGGACAAGAGACAAGAGACCCAGTACTTC.

On this clonotype itself: Because the library targeted alpha chains, this beta chain is an off-target read whose size means little. DNA for the CDR3: TGTGCCAGCAGTTCGGGACTTTACACCGGGGAGCTGTTTTTT. It is translated as CASSSGLYTGELFF. The chain carries TRBV12-3 or TRBV12-4 and TRBJ2-2; perhaps TRBD2 as D (6 bases). The CDR3 contains 14 residues. Trimming pared 4 bases from V and 3 bases from J, leaving 9 bases between.